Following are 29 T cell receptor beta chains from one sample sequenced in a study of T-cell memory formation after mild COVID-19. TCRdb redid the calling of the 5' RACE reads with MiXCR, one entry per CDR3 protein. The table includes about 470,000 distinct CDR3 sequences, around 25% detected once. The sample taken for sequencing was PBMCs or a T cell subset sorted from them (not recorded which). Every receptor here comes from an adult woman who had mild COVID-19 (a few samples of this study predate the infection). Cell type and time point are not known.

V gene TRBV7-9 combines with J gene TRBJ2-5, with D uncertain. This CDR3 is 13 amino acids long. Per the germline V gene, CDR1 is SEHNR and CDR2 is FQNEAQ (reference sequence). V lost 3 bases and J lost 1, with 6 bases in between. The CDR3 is CASSFVSQETQYF. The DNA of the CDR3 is TGTGCCAGCAGCTTTGTCAGCCAAGAGACCCAGTACTTC.

CDR3 in DNA: TGTGCCAGCAGACCGACAGAATTCAACAATGAGCAGTTCTTC. Protein: CASRPTEFNNEQFF. The chain employs TRBV2 and TRBJ2-1, with D possibly being TRBD1 (5 bases). In germline, CDR1 is SNHLY, CDR2 FYNNEI. V was clipped by 6 bases and J by 5 bases, with 14 bases between them. The CDR3 runs 14 residues. Filled out from reference TRBV2 and TRBJ2-1, the complete variable domain reads EPEVTQTPSHQVTQMGQEVILRCVPISNHLYFYWYRQILGQKVEFLVSFYNNEISEKSEIFDDQFSVERPDGSNFTLKIRSTKLEDSAMYFCASRPTEFNNEQFFGPGTRLTVL.

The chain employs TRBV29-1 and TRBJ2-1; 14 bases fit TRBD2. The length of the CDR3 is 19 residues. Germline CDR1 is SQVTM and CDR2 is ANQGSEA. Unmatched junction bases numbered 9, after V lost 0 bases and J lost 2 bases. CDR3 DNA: TGCAGCGTTGAAGATGGAGCCGGGACTAGCGGGAGCCCCTACAATGAGCAGTTCTTC. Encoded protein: CSVEDGAGTSGSPYNEQFF.

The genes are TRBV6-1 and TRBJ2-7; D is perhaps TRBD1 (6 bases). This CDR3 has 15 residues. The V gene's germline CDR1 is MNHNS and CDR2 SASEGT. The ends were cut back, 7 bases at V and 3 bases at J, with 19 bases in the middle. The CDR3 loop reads CASKDSSLSIYEQYF. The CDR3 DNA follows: TGTGCCAGCAAGGACAGTTCCCTGAGCATCTACGAGCAGTACTTC.

The CDR3 sequence is CSARPGTGNYGYTF. The CDR3 DNA follows: TGCAGTGCTAGGCCCGGGACAGGGAACTATGGCTACACCTTC. The chain combines TRBV20-1 with TRBJ1-2, with 9 nucleotides matching TRBD1. J lost 2 bases, V lost 3 bases, and 4 bases had no gene match. This CDR3 has 14 amino acids. Germline V CDR1 and CDR2: DFQATT, SNEGSKA (reference sequence).

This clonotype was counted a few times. In nucleotides, the CDR3 is TGTGCCAGCAGCCCTAGGGTGGGGACTAGCGGGGGCAATGAGCAGTTCTTC. Protein product: CASSPRVGTSGGNEQFF. The chain couples TRBV13 to TRBJ2-1, with 14 bases lining up with TRBD2. Trimming took 5 bases from V and 6 from J; bases not matched to a gene: 9. The CDR3 totals 17 residues. Germline lookup yields CDR1 PRHDT and CDR2 FYEKMQ (reference sequence). Together with reference TRBV13 and TRBJ2-1, the CDR3 gives the full variable domain: AAGVIQSPRHLIKEKRETATLKCYPIPRHDTVYWYQQGPGQDPQFLISFYEKMQSDKGSIPDRFSAQQFSDYHSELNMSSLELGDSALYFCASSPRVGTSGGNEQFFGPGTRLTVL.

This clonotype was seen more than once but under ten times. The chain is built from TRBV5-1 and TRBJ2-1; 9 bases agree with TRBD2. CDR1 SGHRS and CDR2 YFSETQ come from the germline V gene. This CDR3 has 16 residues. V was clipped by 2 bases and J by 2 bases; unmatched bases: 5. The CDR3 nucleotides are TGCGCCAGCAGCTTTTTTAGCGGGGGCGCCTACAATGAGCAGTTCTTC. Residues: CASSFFSGGAYNEQFF.

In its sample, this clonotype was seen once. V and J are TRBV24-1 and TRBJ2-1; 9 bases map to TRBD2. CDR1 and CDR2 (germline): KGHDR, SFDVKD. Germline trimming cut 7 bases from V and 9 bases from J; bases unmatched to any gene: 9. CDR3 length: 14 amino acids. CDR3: CATRNSGSMGEQFF. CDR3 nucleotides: TGTGCCACCAGAAATAGCGGGAGTATGGGTGAGCAGTTCTTC.

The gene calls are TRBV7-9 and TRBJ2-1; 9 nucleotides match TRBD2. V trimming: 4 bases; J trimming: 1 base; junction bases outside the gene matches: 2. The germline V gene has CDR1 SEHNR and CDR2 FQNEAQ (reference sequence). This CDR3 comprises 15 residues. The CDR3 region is CASSSGLASYNEQFF. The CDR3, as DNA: TGTGCCAGCAGCTCGGGACTAGCATCCTACAATGAGCAGTTCTTC.

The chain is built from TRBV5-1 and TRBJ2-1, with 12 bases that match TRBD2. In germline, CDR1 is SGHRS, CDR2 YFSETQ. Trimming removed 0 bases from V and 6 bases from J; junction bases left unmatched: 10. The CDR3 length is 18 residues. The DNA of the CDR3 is TGCGCCAGCAGCTTGGTGGCTAGCGGGGGGGCCTCGGGCAATGAGCAGTTCTTC. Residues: CASSLVASGGASGNEQFF.

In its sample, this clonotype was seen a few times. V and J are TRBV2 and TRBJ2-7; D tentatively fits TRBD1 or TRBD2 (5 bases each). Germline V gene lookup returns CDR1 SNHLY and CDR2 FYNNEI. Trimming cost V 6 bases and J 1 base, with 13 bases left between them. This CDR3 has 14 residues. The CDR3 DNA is TGTGCCAGCAGGGACCCGGGACGGTCCTACGAGCAGTACTTC. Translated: CASRDPGRSYEQYF.

Written as DNA, the CDR3 is TGTGCCAGCAGCTCTCTAAGAGAGGTTTCACCCCTCCACTTT. Protein product: CASSSLREVSPLHF. The V gene is TRBV11-3, the J gene TRBJ1-6; D is unresolved. Trimming removed 4 bases from V and 9 bases from J, with 13 bases in between. Germline V gene data show CDR1 as SGHNT and CDR2 as YENEEA. This CDR3 is built from 14 residues.

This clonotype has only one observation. The CDR3 DNA is TGTGCCAGCGGAGACAGCGTCTCTGGAAACACCATATATTTT. Translation: CASGDSVSGNTIYF. This chain connects TRBV7-9 to TRBJ1-3; D perhaps matches TRBD1 (5 bases). The V gene lost 8 bases and the J gene lost 0 bases, with 11 bases spanning the gap. CDR3 length equals 14 residues. Germline-derived CDR1 and CDR2 are SEHNR and FQNEAQ (reference sequence). Combining the CDR3 with reference TRBV7-9 and TRBJ1-3 gives the whole variable domain DTGVSQNPRHKITKRGQNVTFRCDPISEHNRLYWYRQTLGQGPEFLTYFQNEAQLEKSRLLSDRFSAERPKGSFSTLEIQRTEQGDSAMYLCASGDSVSGNTIYFGEGSWLTVV.

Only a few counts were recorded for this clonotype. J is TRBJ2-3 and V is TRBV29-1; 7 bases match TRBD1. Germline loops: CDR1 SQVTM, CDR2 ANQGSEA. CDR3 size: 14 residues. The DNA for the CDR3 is TGCACCGTGGTGGTACAGGGGAGTACAGATACGCAGTATTTT. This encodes CTVVVQGSTDTQYF.

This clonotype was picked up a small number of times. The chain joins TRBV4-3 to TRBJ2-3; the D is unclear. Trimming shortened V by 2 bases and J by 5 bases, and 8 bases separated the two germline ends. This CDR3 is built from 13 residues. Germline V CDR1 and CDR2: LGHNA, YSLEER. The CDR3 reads CASSQRAEDTQYF. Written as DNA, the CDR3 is TGCGCCAGCAGCCAACGGGCCGAAGATACGCAGTATTTT.

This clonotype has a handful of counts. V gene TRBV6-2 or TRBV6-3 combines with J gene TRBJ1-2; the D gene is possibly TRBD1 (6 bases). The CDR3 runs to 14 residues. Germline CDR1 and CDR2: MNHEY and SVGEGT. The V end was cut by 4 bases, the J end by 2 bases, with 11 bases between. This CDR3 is CASSSGGQNYGYTF. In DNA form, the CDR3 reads TGTGCCAGCAGTTCCGGCGGACAGAACTATGGCTACACCTTC.

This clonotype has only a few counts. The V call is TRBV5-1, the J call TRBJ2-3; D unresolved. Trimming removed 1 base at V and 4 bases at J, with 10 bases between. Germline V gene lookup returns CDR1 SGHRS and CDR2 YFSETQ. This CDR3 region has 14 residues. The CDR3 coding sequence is TGCGCCAGCAGCTTGCGCCCTGAGGCAGATACGCAGTATTTT. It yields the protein CASSLRPEADTQYF.

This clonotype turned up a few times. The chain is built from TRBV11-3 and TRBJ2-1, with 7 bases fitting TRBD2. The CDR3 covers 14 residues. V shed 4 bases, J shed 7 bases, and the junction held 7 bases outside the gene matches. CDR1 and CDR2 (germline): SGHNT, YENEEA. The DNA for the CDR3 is TGTGCCAGCAGCTCTCTATGGACTAGGAATGAGCAGTTCTTC. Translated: CASSSLWTRNEQFF.

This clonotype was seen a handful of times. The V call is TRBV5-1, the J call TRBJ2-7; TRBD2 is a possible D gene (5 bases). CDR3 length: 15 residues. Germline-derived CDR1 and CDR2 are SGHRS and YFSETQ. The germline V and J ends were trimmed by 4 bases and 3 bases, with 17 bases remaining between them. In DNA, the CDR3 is TGCGCCAGCAGCGGTTCCTCGGGGAGCGGCTACGAGCAGTACTTC. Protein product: CASSGSSGSGYEQYF.

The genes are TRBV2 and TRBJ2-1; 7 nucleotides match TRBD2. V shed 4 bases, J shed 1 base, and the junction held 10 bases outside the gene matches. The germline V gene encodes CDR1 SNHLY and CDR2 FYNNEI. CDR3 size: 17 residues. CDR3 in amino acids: CASSGTSARGSYNEQFF. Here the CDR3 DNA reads TGTGCCAGCAGTGGAACTAGCGCCAGAGGGTCCTACAATGAGCAGTTCTTC. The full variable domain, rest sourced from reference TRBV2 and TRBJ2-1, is EPEVTQTPSHQVTQMGQEVILRCVPISNHLYFYWYRQILGQKVEFLVSFYNNEISEKSEIFDDQFSVERPDGSNFTLKIRSTKLEDSAMYFCASSGTSARGSYNEQFFGPGTRLTVL.

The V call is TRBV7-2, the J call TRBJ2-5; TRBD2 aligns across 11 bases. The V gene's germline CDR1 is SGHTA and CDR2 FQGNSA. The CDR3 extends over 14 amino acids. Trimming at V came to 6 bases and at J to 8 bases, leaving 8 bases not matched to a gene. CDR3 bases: TGTGCCAGCAGTCTTAGCGGGAGGGCCCAAACCCAGTACTTC. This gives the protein CASSLSGRAQTQYF. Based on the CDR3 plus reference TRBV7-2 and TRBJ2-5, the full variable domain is GAGVSQSPSNKVTEKGKDVELRCDPISGHTALYWYRQSLGQGLEFLIYFQGNSAPDKSGLPSDRFSAERTGGSVSTLTIQRTQQEDSAVYLCASSLSGRAQTQYFGPGTRLLVL.

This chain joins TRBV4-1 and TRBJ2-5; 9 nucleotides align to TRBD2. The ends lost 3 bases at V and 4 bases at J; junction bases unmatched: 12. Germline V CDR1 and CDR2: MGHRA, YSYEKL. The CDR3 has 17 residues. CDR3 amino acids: CASSHHTPSGDGETQYF. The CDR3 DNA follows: TGCGCCAGCAGCCATCATACCCCTAGCGGGGACGGAGAGACCCAGTACTTC.

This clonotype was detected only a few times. The CDR3 sequence: CASRPPGQGLLFQETQYF. The DNA for the CDR3 is TGTGCCAGCAGACCTCCGGGACAGGGTCTTCTGTTCCAAGAGACCCAGTACTTC. The V and J genes are TRBV5-5 and TRBJ2-5, with TRBD1 matching over 9 bases. The CDR3 loop spans 18 amino acids. Per the germline V gene, CDR1 is SGHKS and CDR2 is YYEKEE (reference sequence). The ends lost 5 bases at V and 1 base at J; junction bases unmatched: 15.

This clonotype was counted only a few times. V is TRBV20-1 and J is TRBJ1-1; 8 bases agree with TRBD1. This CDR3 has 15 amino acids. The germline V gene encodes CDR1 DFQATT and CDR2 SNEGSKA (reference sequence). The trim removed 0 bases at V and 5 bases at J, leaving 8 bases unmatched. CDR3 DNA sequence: TGCAGTGCTAGAGATCCAACAGGGGGAGGAACTGAAGCTTTCTTT. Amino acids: CSARDPTGGGTEAFF.

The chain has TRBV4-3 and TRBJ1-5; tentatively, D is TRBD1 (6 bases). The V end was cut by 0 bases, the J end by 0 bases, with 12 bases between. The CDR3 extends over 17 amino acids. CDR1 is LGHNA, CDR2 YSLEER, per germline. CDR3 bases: TGCGCCAGCAGCCAAGATTGGGGACACAGTAGCAATCAGCCCCAGCATTTT. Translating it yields CASSQDWGHSSNQPQHF.

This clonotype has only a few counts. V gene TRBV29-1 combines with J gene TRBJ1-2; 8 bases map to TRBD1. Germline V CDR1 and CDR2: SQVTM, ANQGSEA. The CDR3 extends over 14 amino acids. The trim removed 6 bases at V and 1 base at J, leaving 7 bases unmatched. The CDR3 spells CSVGGTGLNYGYTF. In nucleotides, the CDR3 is TGCAGCGTCGGTGGGACAGGCCTTAACTATGGCTACACCTTC. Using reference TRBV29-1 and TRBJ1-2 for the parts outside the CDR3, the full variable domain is SAVISQKPSRDICQRGTSLTIQCQVDSQVTMMFWYRQQPGQSLTLIATANQGSEATYESGFVIDKFPISRPNLTFSTLTVSNMSPEDSSIYLCSVGGTGLNYGYTFGSGTRLTVV.

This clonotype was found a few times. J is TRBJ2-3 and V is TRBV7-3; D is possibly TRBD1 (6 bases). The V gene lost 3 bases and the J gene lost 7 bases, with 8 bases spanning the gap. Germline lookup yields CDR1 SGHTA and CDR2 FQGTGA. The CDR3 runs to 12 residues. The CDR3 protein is CASSFQGNTQYF. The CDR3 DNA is TGTGCCAGCAGCTTCCAGGGGAATACGCAGTATTTT.

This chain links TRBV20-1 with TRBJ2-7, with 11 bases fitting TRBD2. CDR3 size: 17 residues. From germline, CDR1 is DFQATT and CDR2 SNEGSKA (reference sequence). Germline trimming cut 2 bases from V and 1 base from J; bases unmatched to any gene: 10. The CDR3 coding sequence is TGCAGTGCTAGAAACCCGACTAGCGGGGTAATTTCCTACGAGCAGTACTTC. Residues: CSARNPTSGVISYEQYF.

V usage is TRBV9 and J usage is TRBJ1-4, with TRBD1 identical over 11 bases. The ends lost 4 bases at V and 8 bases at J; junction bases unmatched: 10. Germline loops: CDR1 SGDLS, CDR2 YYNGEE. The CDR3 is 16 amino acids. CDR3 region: CASSQTGQGAREKLFF. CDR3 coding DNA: TGTGCCAGCAGCCAGACCGGACAGGGGGCACGAGAAAAACTGTTTTTT.